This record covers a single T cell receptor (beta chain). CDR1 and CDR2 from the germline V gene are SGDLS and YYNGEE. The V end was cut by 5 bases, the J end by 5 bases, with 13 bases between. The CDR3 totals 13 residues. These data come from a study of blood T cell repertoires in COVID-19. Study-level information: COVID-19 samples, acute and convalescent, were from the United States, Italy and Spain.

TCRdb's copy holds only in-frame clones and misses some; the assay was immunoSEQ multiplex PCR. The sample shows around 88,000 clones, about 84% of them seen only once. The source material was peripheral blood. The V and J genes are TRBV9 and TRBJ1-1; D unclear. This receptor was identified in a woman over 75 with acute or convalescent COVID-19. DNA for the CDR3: TGTGCCAGCAGTAGGACGGGAGGGACTGAAGCTTTCTTT. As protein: CASSRTGGTEAFF.